The 29 T cell receptor beta chains below come from one sample, sequenced in a study of CD8 T cells in Susac syndrome. Random hexamers were used to reverse transcribe the RNA input (about 0.45 to 1 ug). TCRdb reprocessed the immunoSEQ multiplex PCR reads via MiXCR and lists one record per CDR3 protein. The data contain over 95,000 distinct CDR3 sequences, roughly 91% of them seen just once; the ten biggest clones take up about 0.14%. Sequencing was done on a sample of CD4+ T cells from PBMCs. The receptors were sampled from a human donor in good health.

In this sample, this clonotype turned up a few times. V gene TRBV19 combines with J gene TRBJ2-1; a weak D match, TRBD1 (5 bases). This CDR3 is built from 15 residues. V dropped 1 base and J dropped 10 bases, with 17 bases sitting between them. Germline CDR1 LNHDA, CDR2 SQIVND (reference sequence). This chain's CDR3 is CASSIVFAGPFEQFF. CDR3 in DNA: TGTGCCAGTAGTATAGTTTTTGCAGGGCCGTTCGAGCAGTTCTTC.

This clonotype appeared once. Compared with germline, one end of the junction differs, possibly owing to a read error. The chain uses TRBV2 and TRBJ1-1; the D is unclear. CDR3 size: 14 residues. CDR1 SNHLY and CDR2 FYNNEI come from the germline V gene. DNA for the CDR3: TGTGCCAGCAGGGAAGGGATGGTGAACACTGAAGCTTTCTTT. Protein sequence: CASREGMVNTEAFF. The whole variable domain, filled in from reference TRBV2 and TRBJ1-1, reads EPEVTQTPSHQVTQMGQEVILRCVPISNHLYFYWYRQILGQKVEFLVSFYNNEISEKSEIFDDQFSVERPDGSNFTLKIRSTKLEDSAMYFCASREGMVNTEAFFGQGTRLTVV.

The sample holds one count of this clonotype. The chain recombines TRBV4-3 with TRBJ1-1, with TRBD1 matching 8 bases. V trimming: 5 bases; J trimming: 2 bases; junction bases outside the gene matches: 10. This CDR3 region has 16 residues. CDR1 LGHNA and CDR2 YSLEER come from the germline V gene. The DNA for the CDR3 is TGCGCCAGCAGCTTAGATCCGGGACAGGCAAACACTGAAGCTTTCTTT. Translation: CASSLDPGQANTEAFF.

The gene calls are TRBV15 and TRBJ2-1, with D tentatively TRBD2 (5 bases). Germline lookup yields CDR1 LNHNV and CDR2 YYDKDF (reference sequence). The CDR3 runs to 15 residues. V dropped 3 bases and J dropped 9 bases, with 18 bases sitting between them. The CDR3 loop reads CATSSTTGCHSEQFF. The CDR3 DNA reads as TGTGCCACCAGCAGCACAACGGGATGCCACAGTGAGCAGTTCTTC.

V is TRBV6-2 or TRBV6-3 and J is TRBJ1-1; D possibly corresponds to TRBD1 (6 bases). The V gene's germline CDR1 is MNHEY and CDR2 SVGEGT. The CDR3 covers 19 residues. Trimming removed 2 bases from V and 4 bases from J, with 26 bases in between. CDR3 in DNA: TGTGCCAGCAGTTACAGGTTGGAACAACCCCACAGGGAACGCACTGAAGCTTTCTTT. This encodes CASSYRLEQPHRERTEAFF.

CDR3 sequence (DNA): TGCGCCAGCAGCTTAGCGGACTCCTACAATGAGCAGTTCTTC. Its protein is CASSLADSYNEQFF. The J gene is TRBJ2-1, the V gene TRBV5-1; possible D gene TRBD2, 5 bases. This CDR3 spans 14 amino acids. V was cut by 2 bases and J by 0 bases, with 6 bases left in between. In germline, CDR1 is SGHRS, CDR2 YFSETQ. Full variable domain (outside the CDR3, taken from reference TRBV5-1 and TRBJ2-1): KAGVTQTPRYLIKTRGQQVTLSCSPISGHRSVSWYQQTPGQGLQFLFEYFSETQRNKGNFPGRFSGRQFSNSRSEMNVSTLELGDSALYLCASSLADSYNEQFFGPGTRLTVL.

V usage is TRBV7-9 and J usage is TRBJ1-1, with D unclear. The length of the CDR3 is 12 residues. V lost 5 bases and J 4 bases, leaving 8 bases between the germline ends. CDR1 and CDR2 (germline): SEHNR, FQNEAQ (reference sequence). CDR3 loop: CASSGRGTEAFF. The CDR3 DNA is TGTGCCAGCAGCGGGCGGGGCACTGAAGCTTTCTTT.

This clonotype was observed a single time. J is TRBJ2-7 and V is TRBV7-2; unclear D gene. Trimming took 5 bases from V and 2 from J, leaving 13 bases between them. The CDR3 length is 14 residues. The germline V gene encodes CDR1 SGHTA and CDR2 FQGNSA. CDR3 DNA sequence: TGTGCCAGCAGCCCCCAGACGGCAACCTACGAGCAGTACTTC. This translates into CASSPQTATYEQYF. Filled out from reference TRBV7-2 and TRBJ2-7, the complete variable domain reads GAGVSQSPSNKVTEKGKDVELRCDPISGHTALYWYRQSLGQGLEFLIYFQGNSAPDKSGLPSDRFSAERTGGSVSTLTIQRTQQEDSAVYLCASSPQTATYEQYFGPGTRLTVT.

V and J are TRBV7-2 and TRBJ1-3; D uncertain. The CDR3 has 17 amino acids. Trimming stripped 2 bases from V and 0 bases from J, with 14 bases between. In germline, CDR1 is SGHTA, CDR2 FQGNSA. CDR3 nucleotide sequence: TGTGCCAGCAGCTTACAGGCCAGCTTTTACTCTGGAAACACCATATATTTT. The encoded protein is CASSLQASFYSGNTIYF.

The chain uses TRBV14 and TRBJ2-1; 7 bases fit TRBD1. Trimming removed 4 bases from V and 2 bases from J; junction bases left unmatched: 5. The CDR3 is 15 amino acids. Per germline, CDR1 SGHDN and CDR2 FVKESK. The CDR3 is CASSLLQGAYNEQFF. The CDR3 DNA reads as TGTGCCAGCAGCCTCCTCCAGGGGGCCTACAATGAGCAGTTCTTC. Based on the CDR3 plus reference TRBV14 and TRBJ2-1, the full variable domain is EAGVTQFPSHSVIEKGQTVTLRCDPISGHDNLYWYRRVMGKEIKFLLHFVKESKQDESGMPNNRFLAERTGGTYSTLKVQPAELEDSGVYFCASSLLQGAYNEQFFGPGTRLTVL.

The CDR3 loop is CAISVGHQDQPQHF. Written as DNA, the CDR3 is TGTGCCATCAGTGTCGGACATCAGGATCAGCCCCAGCATTTT. This chain connects TRBV10-3 to TRBJ1-5; D perhaps matches TRBD1 (5 bases). The CDR3 has 14 residues. The V gene's germline CDR1 is ENHRY and CDR2 SYGVKD. V was pared by 4 bases and J by 5 bases, with 12 bases between.

This sequence joins TRBV5-1 and TRBJ2-1; TRBD2 agrees at 10 bases. This CDR3 has 14 residues. The V gene end was trimmed by 9 bases and the J gene end by 3 bases; junction bases not matched to a gene: 6. Germline V gene sequence: CDR1 SGHRS, CDR2 YFSETQ. For the CDR3, the DNA is TGCGCCACGCGGAGCGGGGGGGACTACAATGAGCAGTTCTTC. It specifies CATRSGGDYNEQFF.

The CDR3 protein is CSVLTGGNEQFF. The CDR3 coding sequence is TGCAGCGTCCTGACAGGGGGAAATGAGCAGTTCTTC. J is TRBJ2-1 and V is TRBV29-1; TRBD1 matches 9 bases. Germline V gene data show CDR1 as SQVTM and CDR2 as ANQGSEA. This CDR3 comprises 12 residues. J was trimmed by 7 bases and V by 6 bases; bases with no gene match: 4.

The genes are TRBV5-1 and TRBJ1-5, with unresolved D. Germline loops: CDR1 SGHRS, CDR2 YFSETQ. V was pared by 0 bases and J by 1 base, with 8 bases between. The CDR3 totals 15 residues. CDR3 sequence: CASSLVPESNQPQHF. In nucleotides, the CDR3 is TGCGCCAGCAGCTTGGTGCCGGAGAGCAATCAGCCCCAGCATTTT.

The chain joins TRBV27 to TRBJ1-1, with D unresolved. This CDR3 contains 12 residues. V lost 10 bases to trimming and J lost 4 bases, with 13 bases between them. Germline-derived CDR1 and CDR2 are MNHEY and SMNVEV (reference sequence). CDR3: CATFGRGTEAFF. The CDR3 bases are TGTGCCACCTTCGGTCGGGGCACTGAAGCTTTCTTT.

This clonotype is a singleton in its sample. J is TRBJ2-1 and V is TRBV7-9; 7 nucleotides align to TRBD2. The CDR3 extends over 15 amino acids. The germline gives CDR1 SEHNR, CDR2 FQNEAQ (reference sequence). V lost 1 base and J lost 8; bases outside the gene matches: 8. CDR3 sequence reads: CASSLVLGGQDEQFF. The DNA of the CDR3 is TGTGCCAGCAGCTTAGTTCTGGGAGGGCAGGATGAGCAGTTCTTC.

CDR3: CASSEAGASYEQYF. For the CDR3, the DNA is TGTGCCAGCAGTGAAGCGGGTGCCTCCTACGAGCAGTACTTC. The gene calls are TRBV6-1 and TRBJ2-7; unclear D gene. CDR3 length: 14 amino acids. V lost 0 bases, J lost 0 bases, and 6 bases lay in between. Germline CDR1 MNHNS, CDR2 SASEGT.

This clonotype was detected a few times. The V call is TRBV10-3, the J call TRBJ2-7; D remains ambiguous. Trimming pared 4 bases from V and 0 bases from J, leaving 7 bases between. Germline V gene data show CDR1 as ENHRY and CDR2 as SYGVKD. This CDR3 is 13 amino acids long. CDR3 protein: CAISVGSSYEQYF. Here the CDR3 DNA reads TGTGCCATCAGTGTGGGCAGCTCCTACGAGCAGTACTTC.

The CDR3 nucleotides read TGTGCCAGTAGTATAGTGGGCAGTCCCACCGGGGAGCTGTTTTTT. This translates into CASSIVGSPTGELFF. The rearrangement links TRBV19 to TRBJ2-2, with D uncertain. V dropped 1 base and J dropped 4 bases, with 10 bases sitting between them. This CDR3 comprises 15 residues. Germline-derived CDR1 and CDR2 are LNHDA and SQIVND (reference sequence).

In DNA form, the CDR3 reads TGTGCCAGCAGGGGCGGAAATCAGCCCCAGCATTTT. Encoded protein: CASRGGNQPQHF. The chain carries TRBV27 and TRBJ1-5; no definite D call. CDR3 length: 12 amino acids. V was clipped by 6 bases and J by 4 bases, with 7 bases between them. CDR1 MNHEY and CDR2 SMNVEV come from the germline V gene (reference sequence).

The gene calls are TRBV7-8 and TRBJ2-2; 11 nucleotides line up with TRBD2. The CDR3 totals 15 residues. Trimming cost V 5 bases and J 6 bases; bases outside gene matches: 5. Germline CDR1 and CDR2: SGHVS and FQNEAQ. The CDR3 sequence: CASSVSGGAAGELFF. The CDR3 bases are TGTGCCAGCAGCGTTAGCGGGGGGGCGGCCGGGGAGCTGTTTTTT.

The chain joins TRBV4-3 to TRBJ2-7, with 8 bases aligning to TRBD1. Germline CDR1 is LGHNA and CDR2 is YSLEER. The CDR3 length is 13 residues. Trimming cost V 3 bases and J 6 bases; bases outside gene matches: 4. The CDR3 region has the DNA TGCGCCAGCAGCCATAGGACAGGGCTCGAGCAGTACTTC. This translates into CASSHRTGLEQYF.

The chain couples TRBV7-2 to TRBJ2-7, with 8 nucleotides matching TRBD1. The V segment lost 5 bases and the J segment 2 bases; nucleotides outside the gene matches: 5. The CDR3 has 14 residues. The germline gives CDR1 SGHTA, CDR2 FQGNSA. The CDR3 bases are TGTGCCAGCAGCCGGGACAGGCGAACCTACGAGCAGTACTTC. This translates into CASSRDRRTYEQYF.

CDR3 coding DNA: TGTGCCAGCAGCTATTATGGGATTAACTATGGCTACACCTTC. Encoded protein: CASSYYGINYGYTF. The chain is built from TRBV5-6 and TRBJ1-2, with D hard to call. Germline V CDR1 and CDR2: SGHDT, YYEEEE. There are 14 residues in the CDR3. Trimming took 3 bases from V and 1 from J, leaving 10 bases between them.

In its sample, this clonotype was seen once. The V call is TRBV3-1, the J call TRBJ1-2; no reliable D call. V lost 4 bases and J 8 bases, leaving 17 bases between the germline ends. The CDR3 runs 14 residues. CDR1 LGHDT and CDR2 YNNKEL come from the germline V gene (reference sequence). This CDR3 reads CASSLSWPRGGYTF. The CDR3, as DNA: TGTGCCAGCAGCCTAAGTTGGCCCCGAGGAGGCTACACCTTC.

This chain joins TRBV5-1 and TRBJ1-1; no clear D. V lost 3 bases and J 3 bases, leaving 12 bases between the germline ends. Germline V lookup: CDR1 SGHRS, CDR2 YFSETQ. The CDR3 contains 14 residues. CDR3 DNA sequence: TGCGCCAGCAGCTCCCTTGGCCTGGACACTGAAGCTTTCTTT. Its translation: CASSSLGLDTEAFF. The whole variable domain, remainder taken from reference TRBV5-1 and TRBJ1-1, is KAGVTQTPRYLIKTRGQQVTLSCSPISGHRSVSWYQQTPGQGLQFLFEYFSETQRNKGNFPGRFSGRQFSNSRSEMNVSTLELGDSALYLCASSSLGLDTEAFFGQGTRLTVV.

This chain connects TRBV20-1 to TRBJ2-3; D ambiguous. From germline, CDR1 is DFQATT and CDR2 SNEGSKA (reference sequence). This CDR3 is built from 12 residues. CDR3 nucleotides: TGCAGCGGCGGAAGGGTGGCAGATACGCAGTATTTT. It is translated as CSGGRVADTQYF.

V is TRBV20-1 and J is TRBJ1-2; D gene unclear. Trimming left V 6 bases short and J 8 bases short, with 19 bases between. Per the germline V gene, CDR1 is DFQATT and CDR2 is SNEGSKA (reference sequence). The CDR3 has 13 residues. The CDR3 nucleotides are TGCAGTGCGGAATTACCGGGGATGGGAGGCTACACCTTC. The encoded protein is CSAELPGMGGYTF.

This clonotype appeared a single time. The chain carries TRBV7-9 and TRBJ2-4, with TRBD1 matching over 8 bases. CDR3 length: 14 amino acids. Germline V gives CDR1 SEHNR, CDR2 FQNEAQ (reference sequence). V shed 5 bases, J shed 3 bases, and the junction held 3 bases outside the gene matches. DNA for the CDR3: TGTGCCAGCAGCAGTACAGGGGGCAAAAACATTCAGTACTTC. Encoded protein: CASSSTGGKNIQYF.